This record looks at one T cell receptor beta chain sequence and its context. This record comes from a study of cytomegalovirus exposure and HLA in healthy donors. Germline V gene lookup returns CDR1 WNHNN and CDR2 SYGVQD (reference sequence). This CDR3 region has 15 residues. V shed 2 bases and J 4 bases; nucleotides not matched to a gene: 8. Researchers ran the PCR with 60 Vbeta and 13 Jbeta primers. Clones were read by immunoSEQ multiplex PCR, and TCRdb kept only the in-frame ones, dropping some. The repertoire holds 150,000 to 200,000 clones, 70% to 85% seen once, with 0.098% in the top ten. The genes are TRBV10-1 and TRBJ2-7, with 7 bases that match TRBD1. This TCR derives from a boy younger than 10 in good health and CMV-seronegative. The sequencing sample was made of PBMCs. CDR3 amino acids: CASSEAGGSPYEQYF. The CDR3 bases are TGCGCCAGCAGTGAGGCAGGGGGTTCCCCTTACGAGCAGTACTTC.